This TCR beta chain was sequenced for a study of beta chain features in type 1 diabetes. General study points: Shorter TCRB CDR3s, moderately but significantly so, were found in Type 1 diabetes patients in all four CD4+ subsets. Over-representation of high TCR-expressing cells was a possible consequence of cDNA sequencing.

Using CD45RO/CCR7/CD25/CD127/CD95/CD27, CD4+ naive, central memory, regulatory and stem cell-like memory cells were sorted. Isolated RNA was reverse transcribed in full, so expressed TCRB transcripts were sequenced. The protocol was immunoSEQ multiplex PCR, while the TCRdb copy is restricted to in-frame clones and leaves out a portion. Here the sample spans approximately 600,000 clones, roughly 12% being singletons. Concerning this clone: The antigen remains undetermined.

Germline V lookup: CDR1 SGDLS, CDR2 YYNGEE. The CDR3 contains 15 residues. V dropped 0 bases and J dropped 0 bases, with 7 bases sitting between them. Sequencing was done on a sample of naive CD4+ T cells from blood. The gene calls are TRBV9 and TRBJ1-3, with D unclear. The sequence derives from a man aged 25 to 40 with type 1 diabetes. The DNA of the CDR3 is TGTGCCAGCAGCGTAGGCAAGGGCTCTGGAAACACCATATATTTT. This gives the protein CASSVGKGSGNTIYF.